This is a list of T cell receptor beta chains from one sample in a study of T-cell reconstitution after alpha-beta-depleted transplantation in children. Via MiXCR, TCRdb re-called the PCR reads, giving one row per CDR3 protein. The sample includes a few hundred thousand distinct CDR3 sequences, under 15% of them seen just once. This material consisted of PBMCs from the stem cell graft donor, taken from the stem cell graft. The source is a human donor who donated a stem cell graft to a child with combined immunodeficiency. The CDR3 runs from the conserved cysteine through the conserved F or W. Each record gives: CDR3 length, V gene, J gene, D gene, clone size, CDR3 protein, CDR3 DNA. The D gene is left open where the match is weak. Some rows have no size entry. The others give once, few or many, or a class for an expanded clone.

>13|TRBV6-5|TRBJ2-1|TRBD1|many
CASRPTGSNEQFF
TGTGCCAGCAGACCGACAGGGAGCAATGAGCAGTTCTTC
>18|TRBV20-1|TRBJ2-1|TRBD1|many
CSARVILTGTGVINEQFF
TGCAGTGCTAGAGTAATATTGACCGGGACAGGGGTGATTAATGAGCAGTTCTTC
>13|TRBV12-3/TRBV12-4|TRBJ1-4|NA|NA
CASSRGVSKKLFF
TGTGCCAGTTCGAGGGGCGTTTCGAAAAAACTGTTTTTT
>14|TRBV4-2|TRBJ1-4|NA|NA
CASSPRLLREKLFF
TGTGCCAGCAGCCCCCGGCTCCTTCGCGAAAAACTGTTTTTT
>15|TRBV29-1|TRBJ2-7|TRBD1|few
CSVEFEYRGRYEQYF
TGCAGCGTTGAATTCGAGTACAGGGGGCGATACGAGCAGTACTTC
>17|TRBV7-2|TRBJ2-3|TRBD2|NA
CASSSPTGTSGTDTQYF
TGTGCCAGCAGCTCCCCCACCGGGACTAGCGGCACAGATACGCAGTATTTT
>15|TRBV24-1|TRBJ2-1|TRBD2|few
CATRDSGGPSNEQFF
TGTGCCACCAGGGATAGCGGGGGGCCCTCCAATGAGCAGTTCTTC
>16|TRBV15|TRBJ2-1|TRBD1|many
CATSRAPGQGADEQFF
TGTGCCACCAGCAGAGCACCGGGACAGGGGGCCGATGAGCAGTTCTTC
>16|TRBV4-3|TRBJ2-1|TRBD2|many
CASSQFETSVHNEQFF
TGCGCCAGCAGCCAATTCGAGACTAGCGTCCACAATGAGCAGTTCTTC
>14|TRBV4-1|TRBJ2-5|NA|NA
CASSQVARQETQYF
TGCGCCAGCAGCCAAGTGGCTAGACAAGAGACCCAGTACTTC
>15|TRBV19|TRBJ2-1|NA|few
CASSKGTYARNEQFF
TGTGCCAGTAGCAAAGGGACTTACGCTAGGAATGAGCAGTTCTTC
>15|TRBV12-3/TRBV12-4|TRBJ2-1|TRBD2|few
CASSTGTSGTNEQFF
TGTGCCAGCAGCACCGGGACTAGCGGGACCAATGAGCAGTTCTTC